A selection of T cell receptor beta chains follows, all from one sample in a study of early T cells in non-severe SARS-CoV-2 infection. TCRdb recomputed calls from the 5' RACE reads with MiXCR, one row per CDR3 protein. In the table there are approximately 73,000 distinct CDR3 sequences, about 11% of which are singletons. The sample consisted of whole blood. The source is an adult who was a healthcare worker with PCR-confirmed SARS-CoV-2 infection or an uninfected control (not recorded which). The CDR3 runs from the conserved cysteine through the conserved F or W. D genes are given only for firm matches. Clone size appears in some rows only: once, few, many, or a class for an expanded clone.

j_call: TRBJ1-5
d_call: .
clone_size: .
v_call: TRBV18
cdr3_nt: TGTGCCAGCTCACGCGATTTTATGGGCAATCAGCCCCAGCATTTT
cdr3_aa: CASSRDFMGNQPQHF

j_call: TRBJ2-7
d_call: .
clone_size: many
v_call: TRBV7-3
cdr3_nt: TGTGCCAGCAGCGGGGGGCCATCCTACGAGCAGTACTTC
cdr3_aa: CASSGGPSYEQYF

j_call: TRBJ1-5
d_call: .
clone_size: many
v_call: TRBV19
cdr3_nt: TGTGCCAGTAGAACCCAACGTAAGGGCGAACGGCAGCCCCAGCATTTT
cdr3_aa: CASRTQRKGERQPQHF

j_call: TRBJ1-2
d_call: .
clone_size: many
v_call: TRBV5-6
cdr3_nt: TGTGCCAGCAGCCCTATACGGCTTGATTATGGCTACACCTTC
cdr3_aa: CASSPIRLDYGYTF

j_call: TRBJ1-6
d_call: TRBD1
clone_size: many
v_call: TRBV7-2
cdr3_nt: TGTGCCAGCAGCCAGCGACAGGGTAATTCACCCCTCCACTTT
cdr3_aa: CASSQRQGNSPLHF

j_call: TRBJ2-5
d_call: .
clone_size: many
v_call: TRBV7-8
cdr3_nt: TGTGCCAGCAACGGCCACCGGGAGCAAGCACGAGAGACCCAGTACTTC
cdr3_aa: CASNGHREQARETQYF

j_call: TRBJ1-2
d_call: .
clone_size: many
v_call: TRBV7-3
cdr3_nt: TGTGCCAGCAGCCCGGTAGGGGAGGGCGGCTACACCTTC
cdr3_aa: CASSPVGEGGYTF

j_call: TRBJ2-6
d_call: TRBD1
clone_size: many
v_call: TRBV6-6
cdr3_nt: TGTGCCAGCAGTTCGGGTCAGGGGGCGTCCGGGGCCAACGTCCTGACTTTC
cdr3_aa: CASSSGQGASGANVLTF

j_call: TRBJ1-3
d_call: .
clone_size: few
v_call: TRBV6-5
cdr3_nt: TGTGCCAGCAGTTACTCGGGCGGCACCGGCACCATATATTTT
cdr3_aa: CASSYSGGTGTIYF

j_call: TRBJ1-1
d_call: .
clone_size: .
v_call: TRBV5-1
cdr3_nt: TGCGCCAGCGCAAGGGCCCCCGGGACGGAGATGACTGAAGCTTTCTTT
cdr3_aa: CASARAPGTEMTEAFF

j_call: TRBJ1-1
d_call: .
clone_size: many
v_call: TRBV20-1
cdr3_nt: TGCAGTGCTCAGGGGTGGAGCACTGAAGCTTTCTTT
cdr3_aa: CSAQGWSTEAFF

j_call: TRBJ2-4
d_call: TRBD1
clone_size: few
v_call: TRBV4-3
cdr3_nt: TGCGCCAGCAGCCAGCTTATACCGACAGGGGGCCCCGAAAACATTCAGTACTTC
cdr3_aa: CASSQLIPTGGPENIQYF

j_call: TRBJ1-5
d_call: .
clone_size: many
v_call: TRBV4-3
cdr3_nt: TGCGCCAGCAGCCAAGACCGCCCAGAAGGGGGGATCTCTCAGCCCCAGCATTTT
cdr3_aa: CASSQDRPEGGISQPQHF

j_call: TRBJ1-1
d_call: .
clone_size: many
v_call: TRBV29-1
cdr3_nt: TGCAGCGTTTACATGAACACTGAAGCTTTCTTT
cdr3_aa: CSVYMNTEAFF

j_call: TRBJ2-3
d_call: TRBD1
clone_size: .
v_call: TRBV6-1
cdr3_nt: TGTGCCAGCAGGGTTGAGACAGGGTCCTCAGATACGCAGTATTTT
cdr3_aa: CASRVETGSSDTQYF

j_call: TRBJ2-6
d_call: .
clone_size: many
v_call: TRBV6-5
cdr3_nt: TGTGCCAGCAGTTACTCGAGAGCTGGGGCCAACGTCCTGACTTTC
cdr3_aa: CASSYSRAGANVLTF

j_call: TRBJ1-2
d_call: TRBD1
clone_size: many
v_call: TRBV18
cdr3_nt: TGTGCCAGCTCACCGGACAGGGGGCTGGATGGCTACACCTTC
cdr3_aa: CASSPDRGLDGYTF

j_call: TRBJ2-1
d_call: TRBD1
clone_size: many
v_call: TRBV7-7
cdr3_nt: TGTGCTAGCAGCTTAGACTCAGGGGGCATGTATACCAATGAGCAGTTCTTC
cdr3_aa: CASSLDSGGMYTNEQFF

j_call: TRBJ2-5
d_call: .
clone_size: many
v_call: TRBV18
cdr3_nt: TGTGCCAGCTCACCGTGGCAGCAAGAGACCCAGTACTTC
cdr3_aa: CASSPWQQETQYF

j_call: TRBJ1-5
d_call: .
clone_size: many
v_call: TRBV19
cdr3_nt: TGTGCCAGTAGTATGAGACAGTATAGCAATCAGCCCCAGCATTTT
cdr3_aa: CASSMRQYSNQPQHF

j_call: TRBJ1-2
d_call: .
clone_size: many
v_call: TRBV5-1
cdr3_nt: TGCGCCAGCAGCTACATACAGGGATTGGGTGCAGGTGGCTACACCTTC
cdr3_aa: CASSYIQGLGAGGYTF

j_call: TRBJ2-7
d_call: TRBD1
clone_size: .
v_call: TRBV10-3
cdr3_nt: TGTGCCATCAGTGGAACAGGGGTCGAGCAGTACTTC
cdr3_aa: CAISGTGVEQYF

j_call: TRBJ1-4
d_call: .
clone_size: .
v_call: TRBV25-1
cdr3_nt: TGTGCCAGCAGTGAATCCTACAGGGAGGGGGAAAAACTGTTTTTT
cdr3_aa: CASSESYREGEKLFF

j_call: TRBJ2-4
d_call: .
clone_size: .
v_call: TRBV4-1
cdr3_nt: TGCGCCAGCAGCCAAGAGCGGGAATTTCAGTACTTC
cdr3_aa: CASSQEREFQYF

j_call: TRBJ2-3
d_call: .
clone_size: many
v_call: TRBV14
cdr3_nt: TGTGCCAGCAGCCCCTCCAGCGGAGATACGCAGTATTTT
cdr3_aa: CASSPSSGDTQYF

j_call: TRBJ1-4
d_call: .
clone_size: .
v_call: TRBV7-3
cdr3_nt: TGTGCCAGCAGCTTAACAGGCAGCGAGGGGGAAAAACTGTTTTTT
cdr3_aa: CASSLTGSEGEKLFF

j_call: TRBJ2-2
d_call: TRBD2
clone_size: few
v_call: TRBV12-3/TRBV12-4
cdr3_nt: TGTGCCAGCAGCCCCCGGGGGGGCGGGGAGCTGTTTTTT
cdr3_aa: CASSPRGGGELFF